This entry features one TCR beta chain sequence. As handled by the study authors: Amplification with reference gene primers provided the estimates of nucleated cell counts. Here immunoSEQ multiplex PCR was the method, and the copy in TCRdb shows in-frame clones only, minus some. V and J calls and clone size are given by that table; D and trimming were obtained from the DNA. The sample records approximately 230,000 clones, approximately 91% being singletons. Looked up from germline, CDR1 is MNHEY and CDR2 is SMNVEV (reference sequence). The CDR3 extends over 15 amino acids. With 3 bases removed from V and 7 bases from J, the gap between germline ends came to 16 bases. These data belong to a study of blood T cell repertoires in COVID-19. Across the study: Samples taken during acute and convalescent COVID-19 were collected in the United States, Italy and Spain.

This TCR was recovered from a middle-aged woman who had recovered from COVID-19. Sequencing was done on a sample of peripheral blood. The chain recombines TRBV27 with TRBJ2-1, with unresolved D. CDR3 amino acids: CASSFPSLGLNEQFF. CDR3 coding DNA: TGTGCCAGCAGTTTCCCGAGCTTGGGCTTGAATGAGCAGTTCTTC.